A selection of T cell receptor beta chains follows, all from one sample in a study of T cells in tuberculosis. The data were produced by immunoSEQ multiplex PCR, yet TCRdb's version contains in-frame clones alone and is incomplete. In the table there are roughly 33,000 clones, 80% to 95% of which are singletons. The sample was PBMCs. These receptor sequences come from a donor between 10 and 29 years old with latent tuberculosis or without tuberculosis infection. The CDR3 runs from the conserved cysteine through the conserved F or W. Each record gives: D gene, J gene, clone size, V gene, CDR3 DNA, CDR3 protein. The D gene is left open where the match is weak. Size values are once, few and many counts, or a class for expanded clones, and some rows have none.

>NA|TRBJ1-1|NA|TRBV5-4
TGTGCCAGCAGCCGAAATTCGGGGAAAACTGAAGCTTTCTTT
CASSRNSGKTEAFF
>NA|TRBJ1-5|NA|TRBV6-5
TGTGCCAGCAGTTACTCGATCGGTCAGCCCCAGCATTTT
CASSYSIGQPQHF
>TRBD2|TRBJ2-7|NA|TRBV25-1
TGTGCCAGCAGTGAAGGTAGCGGGGCCAGGAGCTCCTACGAGCAGTACTTC
CASSEGSGARSSYEQYF
>NA|TRBJ2-7|NA|TRBV5-1
TGCGCCAGCAGCCCACAGATTTCCTACGAGCAGTACTTC
CASSPQISYEQYF
>TRBD2|TRBJ2-3|NA|TRBV7-2
TGTGCCAGCAGCTTAGCGCGGACTAGCAGCTCCACAGATACGCAGTATTTT
CASSLARTSSSTDTQYF
>NA|TRBJ1-1|few|TRBV6-6
TGTGCCAGCAGTACCGGGTTGCGCACTGAAGCTTTCTTT
CASSTGLRTEAFF
>NA|TRBJ2-3|NA|TRBV19
TGTGCCAGTAGGCCCTGGGAGAACACAGATACGCAGTATTTT
CASRPWENTDTQYF
>TRBD1|TRBJ1-1|NA|TRBV2
TGTGCCAGCAGTAAAAGGACAGGGGCAGGGGACACTGAAGCTTTCTTT
CASSKRTGAGDTEAFF
>NA|TRBJ2-1|NA|TRBV14
TGTGCCAGCAGCCAAAGGTTTAGCAATGGCAATGAGCAGTTCTTC
CASSQRFSNGNEQFF
>TRBD1|TRBJ1-4|NA|TRBV4-3
TGCGCCAGCAGCCAAGTGGGACAGGGTGGCGAAAAACTGTTTTTT
CASSQVGQGGEKLFF
>NA|TRBJ2-1|once|TRBV15
TGTGCCACCGCTCGAGTCAGGCCCAATGAGCAGTTCTTC
CATARVRPNEQFF
>NA|TRBJ1-4|once|TRBV13
TGTGCCAGCAGCTTCCTAGACGAAAAACTGTTTTTT
CASSFLDEKLFF
>TRBD1|TRBJ2-7|NA|TRBV28
TGTGCCAGCAGTTTACGGGGACAGGGGCTATCCTACGAGCAGTACTTC
CASSLRGQGLSYEQYF
>NA|TRBJ2-5|NA|TRBV27
TGTGCCAGCAGTTTTTCGCCAGGCGTCCGAGAGACCCAGTACTTC
CASSFSPGVRETQYF
>NA|TRBJ2-4|NA|TRBV25-1
TGTGCCAGCAGTGGGCCAGGGGCCAAAAACATTCAGTACTTC
CASSGPGAKNIQYF
>NA|TRBJ1-5|NA|TRBV6-6
TGTGCCAGCAGCCTCGACAACACTCAGCCCCAGCATTTT
CASSLDNTQPQHF
>NA|TRBJ2-7|NA|TRBV30
TGTGCCTGGAGGGGGGAGGCCTACGAGCAGTACTTC
CAWRGEAYEQYF
>TRBD2|TRBJ2-3|once|TRBV25-1
TGTGCCAGCAGTGAATCGTTTAGCGGGAGTATTTATACAGATACGCAGTATTTT
CASSESFSGSIYTDTQYF
>TRBD1|TRBJ2-7|NA|TRBV4-3
TGCGCCAGCAGCCAAGGTGGGACAGGGGTCGAGGGTGAGTTCTACGAGCAGTACTTC
CASSQGGTGVEGEFYEQYF
>NA|TRBJ1-3|NA|TRBV5-6
TGTGCCAGCAGCCCGGGGGGGCTTGGAAACACCATATATTTT
CASSPGGLGNTIYF
>NA|TRBJ2-7|NA|TRBV7-6
TGTGCCAGCAGCTTAGAGGGGGGGGAGCAGTACTTC
CASSLEGGEQYF
>TRBD2|TRBJ2-1|NA|TRBV7-3
TGTGCCAGCAGCTTACGACTAGCGGACTACAATGAGCAGTTCTTC
CASSLRLADYNEQFF
>TRBD1|TRBJ2-7|NA|TRBV7-6
TGTGCCAGCAGCTTCGGGTGGACAGGACAGGGGGGCTACGAGCAGTACTTC
CASSFGWTGQGGYEQYF
>NA|TRBJ2-7|NA|TRBV6-5
TGTGCCAGCAGTTACGAGTACGAGCAGTACTTC
CASSYEYEQYF
>TRBD2|TRBJ2-2|NA|TRBV28
TGTGCCAGCACCCCTGGACTAGCGGGGAACACCGGGGAGCTGTTTTTT
CASTPGLAGNTGELFF
>NA|TRBJ1-2|NA|TRBV15
TGTGCCACCAGCAGAGACACAGCCAACTATGGCTACACCTTC
CATSRDTANYGYTF
>TRBD1|TRBJ2-5|once|TRBV5-1
TGCGCCAGCAGCTTGGTACAGGGGCGTCAAGAGACCCAGTACTTC
CASSLVQGRQETQYF
>TRBD1|TRBJ1-4|NA|TRBV5-1
TGCGCCAGCAGCATAAACCCCGGGACAGGGAATGAAAAACTGTTTTTT
CASSINPGTGNEKLFF
>NA|TRBJ1-2|NA|TRBV30
TGTGCCTGGACGGAGGGAGCTAACTATGGCTACACCTTC
CAWTEGANYGYTF
>TRBD1|TRBJ2-4|NA|TRBV19
TGTGCCAGTAGTATAGGACTTTACGTCCGGGACAGAGTAGCCAAAAACATTCAGTACTTC
CASSIGLYVRDRVAKNIQYF
>TRBD1|TRBJ1-1|NA|TRBV29-1
TGCAGCGGGGACAGTGTGGGCACTGAAGCTTTCTTT
CSGDSVGTEAFF
>NA|TRBJ2-7|NA|TRBV4-3
TGCGCCAGCAGCCAAGCCCACACGGTGGACTACGCCTACGAGCAGTACTTC
CASSQAHTVDYAYEQYF
>NA|TRBJ2-1|NA|TRBV5-1
TGCGCCAGCAGCCCCGAGGGCGATGAGCAGTTCTTC
CASSPEGDEQFF
>NA|TRBJ1-2|NA|TRBV28
TGTGCCAGCAGTTACACAACGGATCCGGGCTATGGCTACACCTTC
CASSYTTDPGYGYTF